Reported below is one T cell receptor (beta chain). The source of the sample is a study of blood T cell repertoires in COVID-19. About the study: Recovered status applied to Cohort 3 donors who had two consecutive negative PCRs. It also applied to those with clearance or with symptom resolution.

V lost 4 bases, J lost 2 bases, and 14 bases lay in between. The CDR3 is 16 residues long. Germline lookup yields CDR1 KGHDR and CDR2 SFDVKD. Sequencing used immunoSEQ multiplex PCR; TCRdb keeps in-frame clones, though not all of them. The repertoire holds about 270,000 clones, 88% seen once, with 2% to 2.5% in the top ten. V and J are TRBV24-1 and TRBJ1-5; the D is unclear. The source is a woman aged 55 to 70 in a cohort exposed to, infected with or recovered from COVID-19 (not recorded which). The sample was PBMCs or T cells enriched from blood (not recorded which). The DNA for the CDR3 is TGTGCCACCAGTGAAAAAAGGGCAGCGGGCAATCAGCCCCAGCATTTT. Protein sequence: CATSEKRAAGNQPQHF.